The rows below give T cell receptor beta chains drawn from one sample of a study of T cells in localized non-small cell lung cancer. Only in-frame clones appear in the TCRdb table, and some are missing; sequencing was by immunoSEQ multiplex PCR. The profile shows about 59,000 clones, 70% to 90% of them singletons. Here the sequenced sample was peripheral blood, taken before any cancer treatment. The receptors derive from a man aged 40-75 years with stage I squamous cell lung carcinoma. Each CDR3 is given without its conserved first and last residue.

V gene	CDR3 protein
TRBV28	ATFNRELVISYT
TRBV27	ASSPRWQGNQPQH
TRBV7-7	ASSRGLAGANEQF
TRBV13	ATPRGERTGELF
TRBV6-5	ACTPPGQHEQY
TRBV11-2	ASSLEGTGGPVDEQF
TRBV18	ASSPPTSTVEQF
TRBV10-3	AISESDRDEQF
TRBV7-3	ASSLTPGQIEQF
TRBV7-3	ASSSSGVGRGNTIY
TRBV7-2	ASSTHGGRVYNEQF
TRBV5-4	ASSPDRPGNTIY
TRBV21-1	ASSKAWGQGIPLTRKQPYEQY
TRBV2	ATPIASSIAGNTIY
TRBV10-3	AIMGVGGSYEQY
TRBV6-1	ASRLDRANTGELF
TRBV9	ASSGWSGELF
TRBV7-9	ASSLLAGVIDTQY
TRBV6-5	ASSYSLTAEAF
TRBV19	ASTNGYEQF
TRBV2	ASSEGSSLAQPQH
TRBV28	ASSLTGDLNEQF
TRBV9	ASSRPGQGTEKLF
TRBV10-3	AISEGTPNQPQH
TRBV7-3	ASSLSPGAGYGYT
TRBV21-1	ASSKVAYEQY
TRBV7-2	ASSLYSSGLGEQF
TRBV30	AWSVSALNYGYT
TRBV5-1	ASSLGGFDQPQH
TRBV28	ASSFLRRGYT
TRBV20-1	SVGGNDGYT
TRBV7-2	ASSLNPSGSIPDTQY
TRBV7-2	ASSFPGLPSGNTDTQY
TRBV29-1	SGKTSGGYNEQF
TRBV7-2	ASSLRTDDSYT
TRBV19	ASNLGLAGYNEQF
TRBV19	ASSIGLRHMNTEAF
TRBV15	ATSSRRGTGVGYT
TRBV28	ATSGQKSFWGYT
TRBV7-2	ASSTGPAGGYT
TRBV5-1	ASSMTSGSSGELF
TRBV4-1	ASRPPDRGNTEAF
TRBV5-1	ASSLESTEAF
TRBV30	AWSSGFGQPQH
TRBV7-2	ASSLLLVKTGLAGNEQF
TRBV7-2	ASSSAGLDYNEQF
TRBV6-1	ASSYGITEAF
TRBV7-2	ASTLRGNYGYT
TRBV10-3	AITAGLAAPQNEQF
TRBV19	ASAQRNTEAF
TRBV6-1	ASIPEEWAGGYT
TRBV5-1	ASSLDTGELF